Shown below are 20 T cell receptor beta chains from a single sample sequenced in a study of blood T cell repertoires in COVID-19. TCRdb's copy holds only in-frame clones and misses some; the assay was immunoSEQ multiplex PCR. The data show some 170,000 clones, approximately 85% seen once. The sequenced sample consisted of PBMCs or T cells enriched from blood (not recorded which). All receptors come from a man aged 40-50 years who had recovered from COVID-19.

The genes are TRBV12-3 or TRBV12-4 and TRBJ1-5; D is unresolved. The CDR3 extends over 12 amino acids. V shed 3 bases and J shed 7 bases, with 7 bases lying between them. The CDR3 bases are TGTGCCAGCAGTTTTCCCCAGCAGCCCCAGCATTTT. The encoded protein is CASSFPQQPQHF.

This clone was counted between two and nine times. V usage is TRBV18 and J usage is TRBJ1-6; D ambiguous. This CDR3 contains 16 residues. Trimming took off 6 bases at V and 12 bases at J, with 24 bases between the two ends. The V gene's germline CDR1 is KGHSH and CDR2 LQKENI. CDR3 DNA sequence: TGTGCCAGCTCTCCTGAGGATGTCGGTCACACCTTACCCCTCCACTTT. Its translation is CASSPEDVGHTLPLHF.

V and J are TRBV4-1 and TRBJ2-7; 9 nucleotides line up with TRBD2. The germline gives CDR1 MGHRA, CDR2 YSYEKL. V dropped 1 base and J dropped 12; count of bases not matched to a gene: 13. The CDR3 totals 15 residues. The chain's CDR3 is CASSQAPATSGLVYF. The CDR3, as DNA: TGCGCCAGCAGCCAAGCCCCCGCGACTAGCGGTCTTGTGTACTTC.

This CDR3 is CASSFRGRAGTDTQYF. CDR3 sequence (DNA): TGTGCCAGCAGCTTTCGCGGGAGGGCCGGAACAGATACGCAGTATTTT. The genes are TRBV13 and TRBJ2-3; TRBD2 matches 9 bases. V lost 3 bases to trimming and J lost 3 bases; unmatched junction nucleotides: 7. Germline V gives CDR1 PRHDT, CDR2 FYEKMQ (reference sequence). CDR3 size: 16 residues.

The chain carries TRBV9 and TRBJ2-3, with 8 bases that match TRBD1. The length of the CDR3 is 16 residues. Trimming took 1 base from V and 0 from J; bases not matched to a gene: 4. The V gene's germline CDR1 is SGDLS and CDR2 YYNGEE. DNA of the CDR3: TGTGCCAGCAGCGTACTTGGGACAGGTAGCACAGATACGCAGTATTTT. Its protein is CASSVLGTGSTDTQYF.

This rearrangement joins TRBV7-3 to TRBJ2-1; 7 nucleotides agree with TRBD2. The CDR3 is made up of 15 amino acids. With V trimmed by 1 base and J by 8 bases, 8 bases remained unmatched. Per germline, CDR1 SGHTA and CDR2 FQGTGA. Here the CDR3 reads CASSLIQRGRDEQFF. CDR3 bases: TGTGCCAGCAGCTTAATCCAGCGGGGTCGCGATGAGCAGTTCTTC.

The genes are TRBV5-1 and TRBJ1-1; D ambiguous. Germline CDR1 SGHRS, CDR2 YFSETQ. This CDR3 is 14 amino acids long. The germline V and J ends were trimmed by 0 bases and 2 bases, with 8 bases remaining between them. The CDR3 coding sequence is TGCGCCAGCAGCTTGGCAGGCCCCAACACTGAAGCTTTCTTT. As protein: CASSLAGPNTEAFF.

This clone was found once. The chain is built from TRBV28 and TRBJ1-3, with D possibly being TRBD1 (6 bases). Germline values: CDR1 MDHEN, CDR2 SYDVKM. Trimming stripped 6 bases from V and 4 bases from J, with 13 bases between. The CDR3 loop spans 14 amino acids. CDR3 sequence reads: CASRSTGPGNTIYF. The CDR3 DNA sequence: TGTGCCAGCAGGTCTACAGGGCCCGGAAACACCATATATTTT.

The chain is built from TRBV30 and TRBJ2-1; TRBD2 agrees at 11 bases. Germline CDR1 reads GTSNPN; CDR2 reads SVGIG (reference sequence). This CDR3 spans 15 amino acids. V lost 5 bases, J lost 2 bases, and 5 bases stayed unmatched. The CDR3 coding sequence is TGTGCCTGGGGACTACTAGCGGGAGCCTACAATGAGCAGTTCTTC. Amino acids: CAWGLLAGAYNEQFF.

This chain joins TRBV9 and TRBJ2-1; D might be TRBD1 (6 bases). V shed 4 bases and J shed 6 bases, with 11 bases lying between them. Germline CDR1 SGDLS, CDR2 YYNGEE. The CDR3 covers 13 residues. CDR3 bases: TGTGCCAGCAGCCCTCGGACAGTCAATGAGCAGTTCTTC. Protein sequence: CASSPRTVNEQFF.

The V gene is TRBV18, the J gene TRBJ1-4; D not certain. There are 15 residues in the CDR3. Trimming cost V 1 base and J 7 bases, with 13 bases left between them. CDR1 is KGHSH, CDR2 LQKENI, per germline. CDR3 DNA sequence: TGTGCCAGCTCACCACAAGGAACAGTGGGTGAAAAACTGTTTTTT. This gives the protein CASSPQGTVGEKLFF.

The rearrangement links TRBV12-3 or TRBV12-4 to TRBJ1-1; the D gene is possibly TRBD1 (5 bases). The CDR3 loop spans 12 amino acids. Trimming cost V 6 bases and J 11 bases, with 16 bases left between them. DNA of the CDR3: TGTGCCAGCAGCTCCCAGTGGGGCGGCGCTTTCTTT. This translates into CASSSQWGGAFF.

The gene calls are TRBV24-1 and TRBJ1-2, with D tentatively TRBD1 (6 bases). The CDR3 spans 12 residues. The V gene's germline CDR1 is KGHDR and CDR2 SFDVKD. V lost 0 bases to trimming and J lost 11 bases, with 9 bases between them. In nucleotides, the CDR3 is TGTGCCACCAGTGATTTGCAGGGACAATACACCTTC. Translating it yields CATSDLQGQYTF.

The chain combines TRBV30 with TRBJ2-5, with D unclear. V lost 5 bases and J 2 bases, leaving 9 bases between the germline ends. Germline values: CDR1 GTSNPN, CDR2 SVGIG (reference sequence). The CDR3 sequence is 12 residues long. CDR3 sequence reads: CAWDPGQETQYF. CDR3 sequence (DNA): TGTGCCTGGGACCCGGGTCAAGAGACCCAGTACTTC.

This chain uses TRBV28 with TRBJ1-5, with D hard to call. Trimming pared 6 bases from V and 3 bases from J, leaving 6 bases between. This CDR3 spans 12 amino acids. Germline CDR1 MDHEN, CDR2 SYDVKM. The chain's CDR3 is CASRSYNQPQHF. In DNA form, the CDR3 reads TGTGCCAGCAGATCGTACAATCAGCCCCAGCATTTT.

This sequence joins TRBV7-9 and TRBJ2-7, with 10 bases matching TRBD2. CDR1 is SEHNR and CDR2 is FQNEAQ in the germline V gene (reference sequence). This CDR3 has 18 residues. The ends lost 2 bases at V and 1 base at J; junction bases unmatched: 11. The CDR3 here is CASSLSGLAEGTSYEQYF. The CDR3 DNA sequence: TGTGCCAGCAGCTTAAGTGGACTAGCGGAGGGGACGTCCTACGAGCAGTACTTC.

The chain uses TRBV6-5 and TRBJ2-3; 7 positions match TRBD2. The CDR3 extends over 16 amino acids. From germline, CDR1 is MNHEY and CDR2 SVGAGI. V trimming: 4 bases; J trimming: 2 bases; junction bases outside the gene matches: 9. CDR3 residues: CASSSRLAEFTDTQYF. The CDR3 nucleotides are TGTGCCAGCAGTTCCCGACTAGCTGAGTTCACAGATACGCAGTATTTT.

The rearrangement joins TRBV7-3 to TRBJ1-1; D call uncertain. The germline CDR1 and CDR2 sequences are SGHTA and FQGTGA. The CDR3 consists of 13 residues. Trimming left V 5 bases short and J 5 bases short, with 12 bases between. CDR3 DNA: TGTGCCAGCAGCACCAGCTCGGGGACTGAAGCTTTCTTT. Translating it yields CASSTSSGTEAFF. Full variable domain (missing parts from reference TRBV7-3 and TRBJ1-1): GAGVSQTPSNKVTEKGKYVELRCDPISGHTALYWYRQSLGQGPEFLIYFQGTGAADDSGLPNDRFFAVRPEGSVSTLKIQRTERGDSAVYLCASSTSSGTEAFFGQGTRLTVV.

The chain recombines TRBV5-1 with TRBJ1-1; D is unclear. The CDR3 has 14 residues. The V end lost 1 base, the J end lost 6 bases, and 13 bases lay between the germline ends. The V gene's germline CDR1 is SGHRS and CDR2 YFSETQ. This CDR3 is CASSLSDEGSEAFF. The CDR3 coding sequence is TGCGCCAGCAGCTTGAGCGATGAGGGATCTGAAGCTTTCTTT.

This chain uses TRBV6-5 with TRBJ2-1; 8 bases fit TRBD2. The CDR3 loop spans 14 amino acids. J lost 15 bases, V lost 6 bases, and 16 bases had no gene match. CDR1 MNHEY and CDR2 SVGAGI come from the germline V gene. The CDR3 nucleotides read TGTGCCAGCAGACCCTCAAATTCGGGGGGGCTTGCGTTCTTC. This encodes CASRPSNSGGLAFF.